A selection of T cell receptor beta chains follows, all from one sample in a study of identical twins. TCRdb redid the calling of the 5' RACE reads with MiXCR, one entry per CDR3 protein. Of 450,000 or so distinct CDR3 sequences in the sample, 13% to 15% are singletons; the top ten hold around 0.57%. The same data also went into a second study, on yellow fever vaccine responses in identical twins.

Sequencing input: CD4+ T cells sorted from blood. The receptors shown here come from a woman under 30 in good health. The CDR3 runs from the conserved cysteine through the conserved F or W. A D gene is named only where the DNA matches it firmly. The size field is filled for only some rows; it gives once, few, many or a size class.

J gene: TRBJ2-4
D gene: TRBD1
CDR3 length: 20
V gene: TRBV11-2
clone size: few
CDR3 protein: CASSAGVWTGRELVKNIQYF
CDR3 DNA: TGTGCCAGCAGCGCTGGGGTCTGGACAGGCAGGGAGTTGGTCAAAAACATTCAGTACTTC

J gene: TRBJ2-2
D gene: -
CDR3 length: 13
V gene: TRBV6-5
clone size: -
CDR3 protein: CASSYSRTGELFF
CDR3 DNA: TGTGCCAGCAGTTATTCTCGGACCGGGGAGCTGTTTTTT

J gene: TRBJ2-5
D gene: -
CDR3 length: 12
V gene: TRBV29-1
clone size: -
CDR3 protein: CSVDWASETQYF
CDR3 DNA: TGCAGCGTTGATTGGGCATCGGAGACCCAGTACTTC

J gene: TRBJ2-7
D gene: -
CDR3 length: 15
V gene: TRBV4-2
clone size: -
CDR3 protein: CASCPTADNAYEQYF
CDR3 DNA: TGTGCCAGCTGTCCCACGGCGGACAACGCCTACGAGCAGTACTTC

J gene: TRBJ2-7
D gene: TRBD1
CDR3 length: 15
V gene: TRBV7-9
clone size: -
CDR3 protein: CASSRFGTGGDEQYF
CDR3 DNA: TGTGCCAGCAGCCGATTCGGGACAGGGGGCGACGAGCAGTACTTC

J gene: TRBJ1-5
D gene: TRBD1
CDR3 length: 13
V gene: TRBV6-1
clone size: many
CDR3 protein: CASTTGLNQPQHF
CDR3 DNA: TGTGCCAGCACGACAGGGCTCAATCAGCCCCAGCATTTT

J gene: TRBJ2-1
D gene: TRBD2
CDR3 length: 17
V gene: TRBV2
clone size: few
CDR3 protein: CASREFTSGGTYNEQFF
CDR3 DNA: TGTGCCAGCAGGGAATTCACTAGCGGGGGGACCTACAATGAGCAGTTCTTC

J gene: TRBJ2-2
D gene: TRBD1
CDR3 length: 16
V gene: TRBV7-2
clone size: few
CDR3 protein: CASSPRQGKATGELFF
CDR3 DNA: TGTGCCAGCAGCCCCCGACAGGGGAAGGCCACCGGGGAGCTGTTTTTT

J gene: TRBJ2-5
D gene: -
CDR3 length: 13
V gene: TRBV15
clone size: few
CDR3 protein: CATSRVGWETQYF
CDR3 DNA: TGTGCCACCAGCAGAGTTGGTTGGGAGACCCAGTACTTC

J gene: TRBJ2-3
D gene: -
CDR3 length: 12
V gene: TRBV7-9
clone size: few
CDR3 protein: CASNDLGDTQYF
CDR3 DNA: TGTGCCAGCAACGACTTGGGAGATACGCAGTATTTT

J gene: TRBJ1-1
D gene: -
CDR3 length: 13
V gene: TRBV5-1
clone size: many
CDR3 protein: CASSNLVGTEAFF
CDR3 DNA: TGCGCCAGCAGCAACTTAGTTGGGACTGAAGCTTTCTTT

J gene: TRBJ2-2
D gene: TRBD1
CDR3 length: 17
V gene: TRBV5-1
clone size: -
CDR3 protein: CASSLARRQGIPGELFF
CDR3 DNA: TGCGCCAGCAGCTTGGCCCGACGACAGGGGATTCCCGGGGAGCTGTTTTTT

J gene: TRBJ1-5
D gene: TRBD1
CDR3 length: 12
V gene: TRBV20-1
clone size: many
CDR3 protein: CSASDRQQPQHF
CDR3 DNA: TGCAGTGCCTCGGACAGGCAACAGCCCCAGCATTTT

J gene: TRBJ1-1
D gene: TRBD1
CDR3 length: 15
V gene: TRBV12-3/TRBV12-4
clone size: -
CDR3 protein: CASSSRQGAMTEAFF
CDR3 DNA: TGTGCCAGCAGTTCAAGACAGGGGGCGATGACTGAAGCTTTCTTT

J gene: TRBJ2-5
D gene: TRBD2
CDR3 length: 15
V gene: TRBV4-2
clone size: many
CDR3 protein: CASSRDFAGVETQYF
CDR3 DNA: TGTGCCAGCAGCCGAGACTTTGCGGGGGTGGAGACCCAGTACTTC

J gene: TRBJ2-3
D gene: -
CDR3 length: 14
V gene: TRBV15
clone size: -
CDR3 protein: CATSRADYTDTQYF
CDR3 DNA: TGTGCCACCAGCAGAGCGGACTACACAGATACGCAGTATTTT

J gene: TRBJ2-1
D gene: -
CDR3 length: 15
V gene: TRBV20-1
clone size: -
CDR3 protein: CSARFVWGKGNEQFF
CDR3 DNA: TGCAGTGCTAGATTTGTATGGGGGAAGGGAAATGAGCAGTTCTTC

J gene: TRBJ2-7
D gene: -
CDR3 length: 14
V gene: TRBV7-9
clone size: few
CDR3 protein: CASSHAGRRLGQYF
CDR3 DNA: TGTGCCAGCAGCCACGCGGGGCGGCGGCTGGGGCAGTACTTC

J gene: TRBJ2-4
D gene: -
CDR3 length: 13
V gene: TRBV6-1
clone size: few
CDR3 protein: CASSAQGLSNSLF
CDR3 DNA: TGTGCCAGCAGTGCTCAGGGCCTCAGTAATTCGCTCTTC

J gene: TRBJ2-1
D gene: -
CDR3 length: 11
V gene: TRBV6-1
clone size: many
CDR3 protein: CASSEVNEQFF
CDR3 DNA: TGTGCCAGCAGTGAAGTCAATGAGCAGTTCTTC

J gene: TRBJ2-3
D gene: -
CDR3 length: 16
V gene: TRBV3-1
clone size: -
CDR3 protein: CASSQGLRSITDTQYF
CDR3 DNA: TGTGCCAGCAGCCAGGGGCTCCGCTCGATCACAGATACGCAGTATTTT

J gene: TRBJ2-5
D gene: -
CDR3 length: 15
V gene: TRBV3-1
clone size: few
CDR3 protein: CASSQFTGGLETQYF
CDR3 DNA: TGTGCCAGCAGCCAATTTACCGGGGGTCTAGAGACCCAGTACTTC

J gene: TRBJ2-7
D gene: -
CDR3 length: 15
V gene: TRBV15
clone size: few
CDR3 protein: CATSTPGQGGYEQYF
CDR3 DNA: TGTGCCACCAGCACCCCCGGCCAGGGGGGCTACGAGCAGTACTTC

J gene: TRBJ2-3
D gene: -
CDR3 length: 14
V gene: TRBV3-1
clone size: -
CDR3 protein: CASSHRGGTDTQYF
CDR3 DNA: TGTGCCAGCAGCCATCGCGGGGGCACAGATACGCAGTATTTT

J gene: TRBJ2-3
D gene: TRBD2
CDR3 length: 15
V gene: TRBV5-5
clone size: few
CDR3 protein: CASSSGTSGSHTQYF
CDR3 DNA: TGTGCCAGCAGCTCCGGGACTAGCGGGAGTCATACGCAGTATTTT

J gene: TRBJ2-1
D gene: -
CDR3 length: 16
V gene: TRBV14
clone size: few
CDR3 protein: CASSQELLIGANEQFF
CDR3 DNA: TGTGCCAGCAGCCAAGAGCTTCTCATAGGGGCCAATGAGCAGTTCTTC

J gene: TRBJ2-7
D gene: -
CDR3 length: 16
V gene: TRBV24-1
clone size: few
CDR3 protein: CATSDPGPGKTYEQYF
CDR3 DNA: TGTGCCACCAGTGACCCCGGACCGGGGAAGACCTACGAGCAGTACTTC

J gene: TRBJ2-3
D gene: -
CDR3 length: 17
V gene: TRBV5-6
clone size: -
CDR3 protein: CASRLGWGGASADTQYF
CDR3 DNA: TGTGCCAGCAGGTTAGGGTGGGGCGGAGCCTCGGCAGATACGCAGTATTTT

J gene: TRBJ1-1
D gene: -
CDR3 length: 15
V gene: TRBV7-8
clone size: many
CDR3 protein: CASSSRGTRNTEAFF
CDR3 DNA: TGTGCCAGCAGCTCCCGAGGGACTAGGAACACTGAAGCTTTCTTT

J gene: TRBJ2-5
D gene: -
CDR3 length: 13
V gene: TRBV10-3
clone size: few
CDR3 protein: CAISEFPGGTQYF
CDR3 DNA: TGTGCCATCAGTGAGTTTCCTGGCGGCACCCAGTACTTC

J gene: TRBJ1-2
D gene: TRBD1
CDR3 length: 13
V gene: TRBV29-1
clone size: -
CDR3 protein: CSVVGTGPGGYTF
CDR3 DNA: TGCAGCGTTGTAGGGACAGGGCCTGGAGGCTACACCTTC

J gene: TRBJ1-3
D gene: -
CDR3 length: 17
V gene: TRBV2
clone size: -
CDR3 protein: CASSEALAGVSGNTIYF
CDR3 DNA: TGTGCCAGCAGTGAAGCGCTTGCAGGGGTCTCTGGAAACACCATATATTTT

J gene: TRBJ2-7
D gene: TRBD1
CDR3 length: 15
V gene: TRBV4-2
clone size: -
CDR3 protein: CASSHRDRGSYEQYF
CDR3 DNA: TGTGCCAGCAGCCACCGGGACAGGGGTTCCTACGAGCAGTACTTC

J gene: TRBJ2-1
D gene: TRBD2
CDR3 length: 15
V gene: TRBV25-1
clone size: few
CDR3 protein: CASSVGLAGRNEQFF
CDR3 DNA: TGTGCCAGCAGTGTGGGACTAGCGGGAAGAAATGAGCAGTTCTTC

J gene: TRBJ1-5
D gene: TRBD1
CDR3 length: 19
V gene: TRBV5-4
clone size: few
CDR3 protein: CASSLDWGQGGGSNQPQHF
CDR3 DNA: TGTGCCAGCAGCTTGGACTGGGGACAGGGCGGAGGAAGCAATCAGCCCCAGCATTTT

J gene: TRBJ2-3
D gene: TRBD2
CDR3 length: 14
V gene: TRBV7-3
clone size: -
CDR3 protein: CASSSLAGQGTQYF
CDR3 DNA: TGTGCCAGCAGCTCACTAGCGGGGCAGGGTACGCAGTATTTT

J gene: TRBJ2-3
D gene: -
CDR3 length: 15
V gene: TRBV12-3/TRBV12-4
clone size: many
CDR3 protein: CASSSPRGSADTQYF
CDR3 DNA: TGTGCCAGCAGTTCCCCTAGAGGGAGTGCAGATACGCAGTATTTT

J gene: TRBJ2-7
D gene: TRBD1
CDR3 length: 15
V gene: TRBV7-2
clone size: few
CDR3 protein: CASSLPGTGSYEQYF
CDR3 DNA: TGTGCCAGCAGCTTACCAGGGACAGGGTCCTACGAGCAGTACTTC

J gene: TRBJ1-1
D gene: -
CDR3 length: 13
V gene: TRBV3-1
clone size: -
CDR3 protein: CASSHAGVTEAFF
CDR3 DNA: TGTGCCAGCAGCCACGCAGGGGTCACTGAAGCTTTCTTT

J gene: TRBJ2-1
D gene: -
CDR3 length: 16
V gene: TRBV5-1
clone size: -
CDR3 protein: CASSPPPGEHYNEQFF
CDR3 DNA: TGCGCCAGCAGCCCCCCCCCCGGAGAACACTACAATGAGCAGTTCTTC

J gene: TRBJ2-2
D gene: TRBD1
CDR3 length: 15
V gene: TRBV11-2
clone size: -
CDR3 protein: CASRLQGAWTGELFF
CDR3 DNA: TGTGCCAGCAGACTTCAGGGGGCGTGGACCGGGGAGCTGTTTTTT

J gene: TRBJ1-2
D gene: -
CDR3 length: 12
V gene: TRBV12-3/TRBV12-4
clone size: -
CDR3 protein: CASSFLGYGYTF
CDR3 DNA: TGTGCCAGCAGTTTTTTGGGGTATGGCTACACCTTC

J gene: TRBJ2-4
D gene: -
CDR3 length: 16
V gene: TRBV19
clone size: -
CDR3 protein: CASSTTGNGAKNIQYF
CDR3 DNA: TGTGCCAGTAGTACCACAGGGAACGGAGCCAAAAACATTCAGTACTTC

J gene: TRBJ1-1
D gene: -
CDR3 length: 16
V gene: TRBV5-1
clone size: many
CDR3 protein: CASSLPSGGFRTEAFF
CDR3 DNA: TGCGCCAGCAGCTTGCCTTCGGGAGGCTTTCGAACTGAAGCTTTCTTT

J gene: TRBJ2-3
D gene: -
CDR3 length: 14
V gene: TRBV20-1
clone size: few
CDR3 protein: CSASASTEGDTQYF
CDR3 DNA: TGCAGTGCTAGCGCTAGCACGGAAGGAGATACGCAGTATTTT

J gene: TRBJ2-7
D gene: TRBD2
CDR3 length: 13
V gene: TRBV27
clone size: -
CDR3 protein: CASTSGTTYEQYF
CDR3 DNA: TGTGCCAGCACTAGCGGGACTACCTACGAGCAGTACTTC

J gene: TRBJ2-1
D gene: TRBD2
CDR3 length: 15
V gene: TRBV13
clone size: -
CDR3 protein: CASSLFAGGPDEQFF
CDR3 DNA: TGTGCCAGCAGCTTATTTGCGGGGGGGCCGGATGAGCAGTTCTTC

J gene: TRBJ2-5
D gene: -
CDR3 length: 14
V gene: TRBV18
clone size: -
CDR3 protein: CASSPPFRQETQYF
CDR3 DNA: TGTGCCAGCTCACCACCCTTCAGACAAGAGACCCAGTACTTC

J gene: TRBJ2-5
D gene: TRBD1
CDR3 length: 14
V gene: TRBV6-5
clone size: many
CDR3 protein: CASSFGTGQETQYF
CDR3 DNA: TGTGCCAGCAGTTTTGGGACAGGACAAGAGACCCAGTACTTC

J gene: TRBJ2-1
D gene: -
CDR3 length: 11
V gene: TRBV3-1
clone size: -
CDR3 protein: CASTSLGEQFF
CDR3 DNA: TGTGCCAGCACCTCCTTAGGGGAGCAGTTCTTC

J gene: TRBJ2-1
D gene: TRBD2
CDR3 length: 15
V gene: TRBV2
clone size: -
CDR3 protein: CASSERSGRAGEQFF
CDR3 DNA: TGTGCCAGCAGTGAACGCAGCGGGAGGGCCGGTGAGCAGTTCTTC

J gene: TRBJ2-2
D gene: -
CDR3 length: 14
V gene: TRBV2
clone size: -
CDR3 protein: CASSRDWITGELFF
CDR3 DNA: TGTGCCAGCAGCCGGGACTGGATCACCGGGGAGCTGTTTTTT

J gene: TRBJ2-5
D gene: -
CDR3 length: 10
V gene: TRBV20-1
clone size: -
CDR3 protein: CSGPGETQYF
CDR3 DNA: TGCAGTGGCCCGGGGGAGACCCAGTACTTC

J gene: TRBJ1-1
D gene: -
CDR3 length: 13
V gene: TRBV5-1
clone size: -
CDR3 protein: CASSLDLTGEAFF
CDR3 DNA: TGCGCCAGCAGCTTGGATCTGACAGGTGAAGCTTTCTTT

J gene: TRBJ2-7
D gene: -
CDR3 length: 14
V gene: TRBV6-2/TRBV6-3
clone size: -
CDR3 protein: CASSYGTLAYEQYF
CDR3 DNA: TGTGCCAGCAGTTACGGGACGTTAGCCTACGAGCAGTACTTC